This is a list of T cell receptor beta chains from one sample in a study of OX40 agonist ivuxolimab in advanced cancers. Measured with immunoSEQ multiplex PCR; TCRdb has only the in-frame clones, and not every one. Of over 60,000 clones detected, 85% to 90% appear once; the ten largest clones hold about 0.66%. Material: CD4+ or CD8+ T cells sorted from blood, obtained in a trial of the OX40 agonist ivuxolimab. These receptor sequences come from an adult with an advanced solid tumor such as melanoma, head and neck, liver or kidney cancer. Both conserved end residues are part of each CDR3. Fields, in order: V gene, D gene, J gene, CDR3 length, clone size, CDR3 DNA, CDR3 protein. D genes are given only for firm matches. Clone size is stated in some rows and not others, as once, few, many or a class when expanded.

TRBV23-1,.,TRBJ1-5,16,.,TGCGCCAGCAGTCTTGCCGGGCCCCTGGGCAATCAGCCCCAGCATTTT,CASSLAGPLGNQPQHF
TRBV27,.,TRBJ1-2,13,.,TGTGCCAGCACTCTGACACCCAACTATGGCTACACCTTC,CASTLTPNYGYTF
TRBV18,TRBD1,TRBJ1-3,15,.,TGTGCCAGCTCACCGCAGGGGGGCACAGGAAACACCATATATTTT,CASSPQGGTGNTIYF
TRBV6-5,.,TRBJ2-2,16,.,TGTGCCAGCAGTTACCTTCTGAGGGGAGGCACCGGGGAGCTGTTTTTT,CASSYLLRGGTGELFF
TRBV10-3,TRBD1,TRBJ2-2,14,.,TGTGCCATCACGCCGGGACAGGGGACCGGGGAGCTGTTTTTT,CAITPGQGTGELFF
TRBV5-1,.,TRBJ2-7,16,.,TGCGCCAGCAGCTTGACCGGGTCCGGGTTCCCCGACGAGCAGTACTTC,CASSLTGSGFPDEQYF
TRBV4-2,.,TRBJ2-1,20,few,TGTGCCAGCAGCCCAACCTCCGGACAGGGAGGGGCCAGCTCCTACAATGAGCAGTTCTTC,CASSPTSGQGGASSYNEQFF
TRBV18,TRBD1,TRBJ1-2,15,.,TGTGCCAGCTCACCCGACAGGGGGCAAGGCTATGGCTACACCTTC,CASSPDRGQGYGYTF
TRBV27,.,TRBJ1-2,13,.,TGTGCCAGCAGTTTGTCCGGCAGCTATGGCTACACCTTC,CASSLSGSYGYTF
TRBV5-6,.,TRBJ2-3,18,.,TGTGCCAGCAGCGCCGGGAATAGTGGGTTCCGCCACTCAGATACGCAGTATTTT,CASSAGNSGFRHSDTQYF
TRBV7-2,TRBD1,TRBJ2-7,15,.,TGTGCCAGCAGTCGGACGACAGGGATTGGGTACGAGCAGTACTTC,CASSRTTGIGYEQYF
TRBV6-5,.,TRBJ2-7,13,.,TGTGCCAGCAGTCCAGCCCGACCGGGACACCGGTACTTC,CASSPARPGHRYF
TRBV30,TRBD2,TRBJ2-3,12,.,TGTGCCTTCGGGGGGGGCACAGATACGCAGTATTTT,CAFGGGTDTQYF
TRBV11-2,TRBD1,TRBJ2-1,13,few,TGTGCCAGCAAAGGACAGGGGAGCCCTGAGCAGTTCTTC,CASKGQGSPEQFF
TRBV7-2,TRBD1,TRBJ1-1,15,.,TGTGCCAGCAGTTTCGCCGGGACAGTGAACACTGAAGCTTTCTTT,CASSFAGTVNTEAFF
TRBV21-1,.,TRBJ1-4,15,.,TGTGCCAGCAGCAAAGTTCCCCTGTATAATGAAAAACTGTTTTTT,CASSKVPLYNEKLFF
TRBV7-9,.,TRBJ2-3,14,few,TGTGCCAGCAGCTTTGGGGGTCCCACAGATACGCAGTATTTT,CASSFGGPTDTQYF
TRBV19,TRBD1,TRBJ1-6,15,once,TGTGCCAGTAAAGTTCCGGGACAGCGTAATTCACCCCTCCACTTT,CASKVPGQRNSPLHF
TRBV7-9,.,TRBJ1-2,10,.,TGTGCCAGCAGCAAGATCCGGCTGGATTTC,CASSKIRLDF
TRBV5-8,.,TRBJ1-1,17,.,TGTGCCAGCAGCGATGGTAGGGAGGGGGGTAGGTACACTGAAGCTTTCTTT,CASSDGREGGRYTEAFF
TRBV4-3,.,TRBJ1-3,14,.,TGCGCCAGCAGCCAAGAAGTCCCTGGAAACACCATATATTTT,CASSQEVPGNTIYF
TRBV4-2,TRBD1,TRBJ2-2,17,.,TGTGCCAGCAGCCAAGAATGGCAGGGGGCATATACCGGGGAGCTGTTTTTT,CASSQEWQGAYTGELFF
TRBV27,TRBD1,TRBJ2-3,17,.,TGTGCCAGCAGGAGACAGGGTCTGGATCCCCGCACAGATACGCAGTATTTT,CASRRQGLDPRTDTQYF
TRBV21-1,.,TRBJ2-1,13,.,TGTGCCAGCAGCAAAGAACGGGGCACGAGGCAGTTCTTC,CASSKERGTRQFF
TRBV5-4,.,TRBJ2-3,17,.,TGTGCCAGCAGCTTGGGGGCTACGGCCCTTAGCACAGATACGCAGTATTTT,CASSLGATALSTDTQYF
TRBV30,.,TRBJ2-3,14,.,TGTGCCTGGAGAGGCGGGGTAGCTGGTGATACGCAGTATTTT,CAWRGGVAGDTQYF
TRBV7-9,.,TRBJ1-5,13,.,TGTGCCAGCACGGCAAACGGACATCAGCCCCAGCATTTT,CASTANGHQPQHF
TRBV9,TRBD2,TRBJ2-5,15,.,TGTGCCAGCAGCGGCGGGAGGGATATTCGAGAGACCCAGTACTTC,CASSGGRDIRETQYF
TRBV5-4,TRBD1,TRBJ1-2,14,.,TGTGCCAGCAGCATACAGGGGGGAGGCTATGGCTACACCTTC,CASSIQGGGYGYTF
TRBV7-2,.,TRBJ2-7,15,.,TGTGCCAGCAGCCAAGATCAGGGTTCTTTCTACGAGCAGTACTTC,CASSQDQGSFYEQYF
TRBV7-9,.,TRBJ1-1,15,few,TGTGCCAGCAGCATAGGGACACCCGGGAACACTGAAGCTTTCTTT,CASSIGTPGNTEAFF
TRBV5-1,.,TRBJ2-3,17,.,TGCGCCAGCAGCAGGGGTCCGAAGGGGACAACCACAGATACGCAGTATTTT,CASSRGPKGTTTDTQYF
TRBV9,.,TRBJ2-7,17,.,TGTGCCAGCAGCCCTGTTTTAAGGAGGGGGCGTTTAGGCGAGCAGTACTTC,CASSPVLRRGRLGEQYF
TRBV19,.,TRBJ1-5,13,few,TGTGCCAGTGGCGACAGTTCCAATCAGCCCCAGCATTTT,CASGDSSNQPQHF
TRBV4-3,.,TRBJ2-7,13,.,TGCGCCAGCAGCCAAGAAGTATGGGGCGAGCAGTACTTC,CASSQEVWGEQYF
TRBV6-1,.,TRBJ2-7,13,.,TGTGCCAGCAGGGCCAGTCTTTCCTACGAGCAGTACTTC,CASRASLSYEQYF
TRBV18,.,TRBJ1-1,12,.,TGTGCCAGTCGACAGGAGAACACTGAAGCTTTCTTT,CASRQENTEAFF
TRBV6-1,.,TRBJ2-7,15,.,TGTGCCAGCAGTGACCCAAGGGGGGTAAGGAACGAGCAGTACTTC,CASSDPRGVRNEQYF
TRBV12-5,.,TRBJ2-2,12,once,TGTGCTAGTGGTTTGGTACCCGGGGAGCTGTTTTTT,CASGLVPGELFF
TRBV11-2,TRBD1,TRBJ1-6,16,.,TGTGCCAGCAGCTCAGGGGGGTTGGTAGGGGATTCACCCCTCCACTTT,CASSSGGLVGDSPLHF
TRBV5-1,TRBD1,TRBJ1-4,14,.,TGCGCCAGCAGCCCTGACAGGGAAGGTGAAAAACTGTTTTTT,CASSPDREGEKLFF
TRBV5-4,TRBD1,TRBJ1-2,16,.,TGTGCCAGCAGCTTCGCAAACCCCACAGGGGGCTTTGGCTACACCTTC,CASSFANPTGGFGYTF
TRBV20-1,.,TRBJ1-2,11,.,TGCAGTGCTAGTTATGCAGATGGCTACACCTTC,CSASYADGYTF
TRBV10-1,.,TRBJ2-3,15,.,TGCGCCAGCAGTGCACACGCTACTTTCACAGATACGCAGTATTTT,CASSAHATFTDTQYF
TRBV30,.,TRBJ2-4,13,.,TGTGCCTGCCAAACTGGGTCCAAAAACATTCAGTACTTC,CACQTGSKNIQYF
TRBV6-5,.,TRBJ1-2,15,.,TGTGCCAGCAGTTACTCGTGGCAAGTCGACTATGGCTACACCTTC,CASSYSWQVDYGYTF
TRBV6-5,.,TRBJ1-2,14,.,TGTGCCAGCAGTTACTCGGGGGGACACTATGGCTACACCTTC,CASSYSGGHYGYTF
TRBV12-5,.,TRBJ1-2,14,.,TGTGCTAGTGGCCCGCAGGAGCGTGGCTATGGCTACACCTTC,CASGPQERGYGYTF
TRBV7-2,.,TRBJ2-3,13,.,TGTGCCAGCAGCTTAGGTGTAGGGGATACGCAGTATTTT,CASSLGVGDTQYF
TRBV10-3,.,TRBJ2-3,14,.,TGTGCCATTGGGGAGAGCCAAAGGACAGATACGCAGTATTTT,CAIGESQRTDTQYF
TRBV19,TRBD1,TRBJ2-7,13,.,TGTGCCAGTAGCAAGGGACAGAACTACGAGCAGTACTTC,CASSKGQNYEQYF
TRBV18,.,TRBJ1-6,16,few,TGTGCCAGCTCACCAATGGGGTTAGGAGAGAATTCACCCCTCCACTTT,CASSPMGLGENSPLHF
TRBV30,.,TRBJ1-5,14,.,TGTGCCTGGAGTGCAACATACAGCAATCAGCCCCAGCATTTT,CAWSATYSNQPQHF